These 25 T cell receptor beta chains came from one sample sequenced in a study of CD4+ T cells in melanoma. Assay: immunoSEQ multiplex PCR; the TCRdb copy retains only in-frame clones and omits some. The sample holds around 12,000 clones; over 60% are singletons and the top ten take more than 8%. The sample was cells from a culture (not recorded whether cultured in vitro). The source of these receptors is a human donor with melanoma.

This chain links TRBV10-3 with TRBJ1-5, with D possibly TRBD1 on 5 matching bases. Germline CDR1 ENHRY, CDR2 SYGVKD. With 0 bases removed from V and 7 bases from J, the gap between germline ends came to 10 bases. The CDR3 consists of 14 residues. CDR3 residues: CAISESGGDQPQHF. Here the CDR3 DNA reads TGTGCCATCAGTGAGTCGGGAGGGGACCAGCCCCAGCATTTT.

The chain employs TRBV11-2 and TRBJ1-4; TRBD1 aligns across 10 bases. J lost 8 bases, V lost 4 bases, and 7 bases had no gene match. Per the germline V gene, CDR1 is SGHAT and CDR2 is FQNNGV. This CDR3 has 15 amino acids. CDR3 sequence reads: CASSSRDRGNEKLFF. The CDR3 nucleotides are TGTGCCAGCAGCTCCCGGGACAGGGGTAACGAAAAACTGTTTTTT.

This chain connects TRBV6-1 to TRBJ1-2; maybe TRBD1 (6 bases). CDR3 length equals 14 residues. Germline lookup yields CDR1 MNHNS and CDR2 SASEGT. V dropped 7 bases and J dropped 3 bases, with 15 bases sitting between them. CDR3 loop: CASKEQGFDYGYTF. The CDR3 DNA reads as TGTGCCAGCAAAGAACAGGGATTTGACTATGGCTACACCTTC.

The chain couples TRBV5-1 to TRBJ2-1; the D gene is possibly TRBD2 (6 bases). With 0 bases removed from V and 4 bases from J, the gap between germline ends came to 23 bases. CDR3 length equals 19 residues. Per germline, CDR1 SGHRS and CDR2 YFSETQ. The CDR3 region is CASSLGDLGRGEVYNEQFF. The CDR3 bases are TGCGCCAGCAGCTTGGGGGACTTGGGACGGGGAGAGGTTTACAATGAGCAGTTCTTC. Full variable domain (remainder filled in from reference TRBV5-1 and TRBJ2-1): KAGVTQTPRYLIKTRGQQVTLSCSPISGHRSVSWYQQTPGQGLQFLFEYFSETQRNKGNFPGRFSGRQFSNSRSEMNVSTLELGDSALYLCASSLGDLGRGEVYNEQFFGPGTRLTVL.

The table lists this clone with a few counts. The chain couples TRBV7-9 to TRBJ2-1; D perhaps matches TRBD2 (6 bases). Per germline, CDR1 SEHNR and CDR2 FQNEAQ (reference sequence). The CDR3 covers 14 residues. The V and J ends lost 8 bases and 6 bases respectively, with 17 bases between them. The CDR3: CASPGLNGGNEQFF. The CDR3, as DNA: TGTGCCAGCCCGGGGCTGAACGGGGGCAATGAGCAGTTCTTC. The complete variable domain, with remaining parts taken from reference TRBV7-9 and TRBJ2-1, reads DTGVSQNPRHKITKRGQNVTFRCDPISEHNRLYWYRQTLGQGPEFLTYFQNEAQLEKSRLLSDRFSAERPKGSFSTLEIQRTEQGDSAMYLCASPGLNGGNEQFFGPGTRLTVL.

The V gene is TRBV10-2, the J gene TRBJ2-7, with D possibly matching TRBD2 (7 bases). The CDR3 has 13 residues. V lost 7 bases and J 3 bases, leaving 13 bases between the germline ends. Germline assignment: CDR1 WSHSY and CDR2 SAAADI. The CDR3 DNA sequence: TGCGCCAGCAAGGGGGGGGGCGGCTACGAGCAGTACTTC. The encoded protein is CASKGGGGYEQYF.

This chain uses TRBV6-5 with TRBJ2-1; D not certain. V was cut by 4 bases and J by 7 bases, with 14 bases left in between. The CDR3 length is 14 residues. Per the germline V gene, CDR1 is MNHEY and CDR2 is SVGAGI. DNA of the CDR3: TGTGCCAGCAGTTTGACCAGTCCGTGGAATGAGCAGTTCTTC. Residues: CASSLTSPWNEQFF.

The chain links TRBV29-1 to TRBJ1-1; D unclear. CDR3 length: 14 residues. The germline V gene has CDR1 SQVTM and CDR2 ANQGSEA. Trimming removed 6 bases at V and 1 base at J, with 15 bases between. Here the CDR3 DNA reads TGCAGCGTCCGCCTACCCCGGGAGAACACTGAAGCTTTCTTT. Protein product: CSVRLPRENTEAFF.

The chain employs TRBV6-6 and TRBJ2-1; 9 bases are shared with TRBD2. The CDR3 consists of 14 residues. Trimming removed 6 bases from V and 8 bases from J; junction bases left unmatched: 8. In germline, CDR1 is MNHNY, CDR2 SVGAGI (reference sequence). In DNA form, the CDR3 reads TGTGCCAGCAGGGTAGCGGGGGTAAGGGATGAGCAGTTCTTC. Its protein is CASRVAGVRDEQFF.

The V call is TRBV7-8, the J call TRBJ1-2, with D maybe TRBD1 (6 bases). The CDR3 has 15 amino acids. CDR1 is SGHVS, CDR2 FQNEAQ, per germline. V lost 2 bases to trimming and J lost 7 bases, with 17 bases between them. The CDR3 DNA sequence: TGTGCCAGCAGCTTACGGGGGCCTCTGACCTCTGGCTACACCTTC. Its translation is CASSLRGPLTSGYTF.

The gene calls are TRBV7-2 and TRBJ1-5; D is uncertain. Germline-derived CDR1 and CDR2 are SGHTA and FQGNSA. V was cut by 0 bases and J by 0 bases, with 6 bases left in between. This CDR3 has 15 residues. CDR3 loop: CASSLAPYSNQPQHF. In nucleotides, the CDR3 is TGTGCCAGCAGCTTAGCGCCCTATAGCAATCAGCCCCAGCATTTT.

This clone came up once. The chain employs TRBV4-1 and TRBJ2-7; maybe TRBD2 (6 bases). The CDR3 contains 16 residues. Trimming took 2 bases from V and 1 from J, leaving 15 bases between them. CDR1 is MGHRA and CDR2 is YSYEKL in the germline V gene. DNA of the CDR3: TGCGCCAGCAGCCAAAAACCCCGCGGGGCGTCCTACGAGCAGTACTTC. This encodes CASSQKPRGASYEQYF.

This clone was detected once. The genes are TRBV25-1 and TRBJ2-7, with D possibly TRBD2 on 5 matching bases. V was pared by 6 bases and J by 2 bases, with 11 bases between. Germline-derived CDR1 and CDR2 are MGHDK and SYGVNS. The CDR3 loop spans 13 amino acids. This CDR3 is CASRGTGTYEQYF. CDR3 DNA sequence: TGTGCCAGCAGGGGTACGGGAACCTACGAGCAGTACTTC.

The chain employs TRBV2 and TRBJ1-3; the D gene is possibly TRBD1 (6 bases). The germline V gene has CDR1 SNHLY and CDR2 FYNNEI. This CDR3 contains 15 residues. Between the trimmed V and J ends, which lost 5 bases and 4 bases, there was a span of 15 bases. The DNA for the CDR3 is TGTGCCAGCAGTAGGGGGGATTCGGGGGGAAACACCATATATTTT. Translated: CASSRGDSGGNTIYF. Full variable domain (outside the CDR3, taken from reference TRBV2 and TRBJ1-3): EPEVTQTPSHQVTQMGQEVILRCVPISNHLYFYWYRQILGQKVEFLVSFYNNEISEKSEIFDDQFSVERPDGSNFTLKIRSTKLEDSAMYFCASSRGDSGGNTIYFGEGSWLTVV.

This clone was detected a few times. The chain employs TRBV19 and TRBJ1-6; 7 positions agree with TRBD1. This CDR3 has 14 residues. Germline CDR1 reads LNHDA; CDR2 reads SQIVND (reference sequence). The J segment lost 7 bases and the V segment lost 4 bases, leaving 4 bases of the junction unmatched. The CDR3 region is CASSRQGRNSPLHF. The CDR3, as DNA: TGTGCCAGTAGTAGACAGGGACGGAATTCACCCCTCCACTTT. Combining the CDR3 with reference TRBV19 and TRBJ1-6 gives the whole variable domain DGGITQSPKYLFRKEGQNVTLSCEQNLNHDAMYWYRQDPGQGLRLIYYSQIVNDFQKGDIAEGYSVSREKKESFPLTVTSAQKNPTAFYLCASSRQGRNSPLHFGNGTRLTVT.

Only a few counts were recorded for this clone. This chain connects TRBV9 to TRBJ1-6; 11 bases fit TRBD1. Germline V CDR1 and CDR2: SGDLS, YYNGEE. This CDR3 comprises 15 residues. J lost 10 bases, V lost 4 bases, and 7 bases had no gene match. CDR3 sequence reads: CASSLTGQGESPLHF. CDR3 nucleotides: TGTGCCAGCAGCTTGACGGGACAGGGGGAATCACCCCTCCACTTT.

The chain couples TRBV2 to TRBJ2-7, with 8 bases lining up with TRBD1. Germline loops: CDR1 SNHLY, CDR2 FYNNEI. This CDR3 is 13 amino acids long. Losses at the gene ends were 4 bases for V and 6 bases for J; bases not matched to a gene: 5. The CDR3, as DNA: TGTGCCAGCAGTGGGGGACAGGTGGGCGAGCAGTACTTC. Protein: CASSGGQVGEQYF.

The chain has TRBV7-9 and TRBJ1-3; 7 bases map to TRBD1. Trimming cost V 5 bases and J 8 bases; bases outside gene matches: 6. This CDR3 comprises 13 residues. Germline CDR1 SEHNR, CDR2 FQNEAQ (reference sequence). The CDR3 here is CASSGRGRHTIYF. For the CDR3, the DNA is TGTGCCAGCAGCGGAAGGGGGCGACACACCATATATTTT. The variable domain in full, with the rest retrieved from reference TRBV7-9 and TRBJ1-3, is DTGVSQNPRHKITKRGQNVTFRCDPISEHNRLYWYRQTLGQGPEFLTYFQNEAQLEKSRLLSDRFSAERPKGSFSTLEIQRTEQGDSAMYLCASSGRGRHTIYFGEGSWLTVV.

The genes are TRBV7-9 and TRBJ2-1, with 7 bases aligning to TRBD2. CDR3 length equals 12 residues. V was clipped by 5 bases and J by 12 bases; unmatched bases: 7. Germline-derived CDR1 and CDR2 are SEHNR and FQNEAQ (reference sequence). The DNA for the CDR3 is TGTGCCAGCAGCCTACAGCGGGGTCGGCAGTTCTTC. Translating it yields CASSLQRGRQFF.

V gene TRBV19 combines with J gene TRBJ2-5; perhaps TRBD2 as D (6 bases). The CDR3 is 22 residues long. The germline CDR1 and CDR2 sequences are LNHDA and SQIVND (reference sequence). V lost 0 bases and J lost 4, with 33 bases in between. The CDR3 DNA is TGTGCCAGTAGTATAGACCCTCCATCAGCGGGCCTGGTTGCATCGGTAGGAGAGACCCAGTACTTC. Translated, it gives CASSIDPPSAGLVASVGETQYF.

The V call is TRBV7-2, the J call TRBJ1-1; no firm D call. There are 16 residues in the CDR3. The germline V gene encodes CDR1 SGHTA and CDR2 FQGNSA. Trimming took 3 bases from V and 4 from J, leaving 18 bases between them. The CDR3, as DNA: TGTGCCAGCAGCTTTCGGTCGGGAAGAGGTGGCACTGAAGCTTTCTTT. Translated: CASSFRSGRGGTEAFF. Full variable domain (remainder filled in from reference TRBV7-2 and TRBJ1-1): GAGVSQSPSNKVTEKGKDVELRCDPISGHTALYWYRQSLGQGLEFLIYFQGNSAPDKSGLPSDRFSAERTGGSVSTLTIQRTQQEDSAVYLCASSFRSGRGGTEAFFGQGTRLTVV.

The chain's CDR3 is CASSRDGSMNTEAFF. For the CDR3, the DNA is TGTGCCAGTAGCAGGGACGGCAGTATGAACACTGAAGCTTTCTTT. V gene TRBV19 combines with J gene TRBJ1-1; maybe TRBD1 (5 bases). Germline V gene lookup returns CDR1 LNHDA and CDR2 SQIVND (reference sequence). The CDR3 has 15 amino acids. V was cut by 6 bases and J by 0 bases, with 14 bases left in between.

This chain links TRBV11-2 with TRBJ2-7; tentatively, D is TRBD1 or TRBD2 (6 bases each). There are 14 residues in the CDR3. Trimming removed 4 bases at V and 3 bases at J, with 13 bases between. CDR1 is SGHAT and CDR2 is FQNNGV in the germline V gene. The chain's CDR3 is CASSWRGVGYEQYF. The CDR3 region has the DNA TGTGCCAGCAGCTGGAGGGGGGTAGGCTACGAGCAGTACTTC. Using reference TRBV11-2 and TRBJ2-7 for the parts outside the CDR3, the full variable domain is EAGVAQSPRYKIIEKRQSVAFWCNPISGHATLYWYQQILGQGPKLLIQFQNNGVVDDSQLPKDRFSAERLKGVDSTLKIQPAKLEDSAVYLCASSWRGVGYEQYFGPGTRLTVT.

This clone was picked up a small number of times. The chain employs TRBV29-1 and TRBJ1-1; weak D call: TRBD1 (5 bases). CDR1 is SQVTM, CDR2 ANQGSEA, per germline. This CDR3 is built from 12 residues. V lost 4 bases, J lost 4 bases, and 10 bases lay in between. The CDR3 nucleotides are TGCAGCGTTGGTGGGGGAAGCACTGAAGCTTTCTTT. Amino acids: CSVGGGSTEAFF.

The chain is built from TRBV5-4 and TRBJ2-1, with TRBD1 identical over 9 bases. J was trimmed by 4 bases and V by 4 bases; bases with no gene match: 6. The germline gives CDR1 SGHNT, CDR2 YYREEE (reference sequence). CDR3 length: 15 residues. DNA for the CDR3: TGTGCCAGCAGCCCGGGACAGGGCCGTTACAATGAGCAGTTCTTC. Amino acid sequence: CASSPGQGRYNEQFF.